The 6 T cell receptor beta chains reported below all come from one sample, sequenced in a study of blood T cell repertoires in COVID-19. Clones were read by immunoSEQ multiplex PCR, and TCRdb kept only the in-frame ones, dropping some. The sample yields around 100,000 clones, 75% to 90% seen once. The specimen sequenced was peripheral blood. The receptors come from a woman aged 55-75 years with COVID-19, enrolled during active disease.

The chain carries TRBV5-1 and TRBJ1-3, with 8 bases matching TRBD1. Germline V lookup: CDR1 SGHRS, CDR2 YFSETQ. With V trimmed by 4 bases and J by 2 bases, 8 bases remained unmatched. The CDR3 sequence is 16 residues long. The CDR3 sequence: CASSHGQGPPGNTIYF. CDR3 sequence (DNA): TGCGCCAGCAGCCACGGACAGGGCCCCCCTGGAAACACCATATATTTT.

The chain employs TRBV7-2 and TRBJ1-6, with 8 positions matching TRBD1. CDR1 is SGHTA, CDR2 FQGNSA, per germline. V lost 11 bases to trimming and J lost 5 bases; unmatched junction nucleotides: 5. CDR3 length: 13 amino acids. CDR3 sequence: CAGRTGNNSPLHF. The DNA for the CDR3 is TGTGCCGGGCGGACAGGGAATAATTCACCCCTCCACTTT.

This clone was detected only once. The chain employs TRBV12-3 or TRBV12-4 and TRBJ1-6, with D tentatively TRBD1 (5 bases). This CDR3 comprises 13 residues. With 3 bases removed from V and 5 bases from J, the gap between germline ends came to 5 bases. The CDR3 DNA is TGTGCCAGCAGTTTCAGGGATAATTCACCCCTCCACTTT. It is translated as CASSFRDNSPLHF.

The rearrangement joins TRBV2 to TRBJ2-3; 10 nucleotides agree with TRBD2. The CDR3 is 16 residues long. Germline trimming cut 2 bases from V and 3 bases from J; bases unmatched to any gene: 5. Germline-derived CDR1 and CDR2 are SNHLY and FYNNEI. In nucleotides, the CDR3 is TGTGCCAGCAGTGAATCAGCGGGGGGGCCAACAGATACGCAGTATTTT. Protein product: CASSESAGGPTDTQYF.

J is TRBJ1-1 and V is TRBV5-4; 8 bases are a match to TRBD1. V shed 3 bases, J shed 4 bases, and the junction held 5 bases outside the gene matches. The CDR3 loop spans 14 amino acids. Germline CDR1 reads SGHNT; CDR2 reads YYREEE (reference sequence). The CDR3 loop reads CASSSDRGSTEAFF. The CDR3 DNA is TGTGCCAGCAGCTCCGACAGGGGATCCACTGAAGCTTTCTTT.

The rearrangement links TRBV29-1 to TRBJ1-2, with D possibly matching TRBD1 (5 bases). This CDR3 region has 13 residues. Between the trimmed V and J ends, which lost 4 bases and 7 bases, there was a span of 16 bases. Per the germline V gene, CDR1 is SQVTM and CDR2 is ANQGSEA. The CDR3: CSVALDRRGGYTF. As DNA, the CDR3 is TGCAGCGTTGCGCTTGATAGGAGGGGTGGCTACACCTTC.